This is a list of T cell receptor beta chains from one sample in a study of T cells in Graves' hyperthyroidism and ophthalmopathy. A single record per CDR3 protein comes from TCRdb applying MiXCR to the multiplex PCR reads. The data contain about 640,000 distinct CDR3 sequences, roughly 15% of them singletons. Sequencing was performed on blood. These receptors all come from a woman in her 50s with Graves' ophthalmopathy. Both conserved end residues are trimmed from each CDR3. Fields, in order: J gene, V gene, D gene, CDR3 protein. A D gene is named only where the DNA matches it firmly.

J: TRBJ1-6
V: TRBV20-1
D: NA
CDR3: SAPVGFDSPLH

J: TRBJ2-7
V: TRBV18
D: TRBD1
CDR3: ASSLIGRGTADYEQY

J: TRBJ2-5
V: TRBV28
D: NA
CDR3: ASSSGGARETQY

J: TRBJ2-5
V: TRBV2
D: TRBD1
CDR3: ASSGTGGEETQY

J: TRBJ2-7
V: TRBV29-1
D: TRBD1
CDR3: SVAGTGGMYEQY

J: TRBJ2-7
V: TRBV28
D: NA
CDR3: ASRLRVVVGYEQY

J: TRBJ2-3
V: TRBV7-9
D: TRBD1
CDR3: ASSLLVRQGAQDTQY

J: TRBJ2-5
V: TRBV5-1
D: NA
CDR3: ASSLGGDETQY

J: TRBJ2-7
V: TRBV28
D: NA
CDR3: ASSFFGYEQY

J: TRBJ1-5
V: TRBV6-5
D: NA
CDR3: ASSYDQNQPQH

J: TRBJ2-1
V: TRBV29-1
D: TRBD1
CDR3: SVAVGQIYNEQF

J: TRBJ2-3
V: TRBV9
D: TRBD1
CDR3: ASSTRQGPPTETQY

J: TRBJ2-7
V: TRBV6-2/TRBV6-3
D: TRBD2
CDR3: ASTHTSGRPYEQY

J: TRBJ2-3
V: TRBV27
D: TRBD2
CDR3: ASSLTASGDTDTQY

J: TRBJ2-3
V: TRBV27
D: TRBD1
CDR3: TAGGDGTDTQY

J: TRBJ2-4
V: TRBV7-8
D: NA
CDR3: ASSPGTVSKNIQY

J: TRBJ2-7
V: TRBV5-6
D: NA
CDR3: ASSLAGVVQY

J: TRBJ2-1
V: TRBV19
D: TRBD2
CDR3: ASSIVAGDPYNEQF

J: TRBJ2-1
V: TRBV5-6
D: TRBD2
CDR3: ASSPVRGLAIGNEQF

J: TRBJ2-1
V: TRBV7-3
D: TRBD2
CDR3: ASSLGLAGVNEQF

J: TRBJ1-1
V: TRBV19
D: TRBD1
CDR3: ASSITHGTGNTEAF

J: TRBJ1-6
V: TRBV6-2/TRBV6-3
D: NA
CDR3: ATQEKGYNSPLH

J: TRBJ2-1
V: TRBV7-2
D: NA
CDR3: ASSLAPGGRINNEQF

J: TRBJ2-2
V: TRBV15
D: TRBD1
CDR3: ATSSGGQGIGTGELF

J: TRBJ2-1
V: TRBV4-3
D: TRBD2
CDR3: ASSRTLGLANEQF

J: TRBJ1-5
V: TRBV6-2/TRBV6-3
D: NA
CDR3: ASSPQLYYSNQPQH